These 12 T cell receptor beta chains were sequenced from one sample in a study of regulatory T cells in long-lasting Graves disease. Construction of TCR beta libraries relied on iRepertoire HTBI primers and on Arm-PCR targeting CDR3 regions. Each CDR3 protein gets one entry after TCRdb re-called the multiplex PCR reads with MiXCR. This table holds about 560,000 distinct CDR3 sequences, around 15% found once. Indicated time point: newly diagnosed GD, antithyroid drugs for less than 3 months. The authors made the TCR library using RNA they extracted from PBMCs. The data were also submitted as part of a second study, on T cells in Graves' hyperthyroidism and ophthalmopathy.

The source material was peripheral blood mononuclear cells (PBMCs), sampled at new diagnosis, from a patient treated with antithyroid drugs. The receptor source for this set is a man younger than 35 with Graves disease.

This clonotype turned up a few times. The chain carries TRBV7-2 and TRBJ2-3, with D possibly called TRBD1 or TRBD2 (6 bases each). The DNA matches TRBJ2-7 better at its end, which makes the J call doubtful. Per the germline V gene, CDR1 is SGHTA and CDR2 is FQGNSA. The CDR3 length is 15 residues. The CDR3, as DNA: TGTGCCAGCAGCCGGGGAGGACAGAGATCCTACGAGCAGTACTTC. Translated: CASSRGGQRSYEQYF.

This clonotype was recorded at least ten times. The rearrangement joins TRBV11-2 to TRBJ2-3, with D tentatively TRBD1 or TRBD2 (5 bases each). Germline CDR1 SGHAT, CDR2 FQNNGV. V gave up 5 bases and J gave up 2 bases, with 17 bases separating them. The CDR3 covers 16 residues. In DNA, the CDR3 is TGTGCCAGCAGCCTCCGGGACCTGACATTCACAGATACGCAGTATTTT. As protein: CASSLRDLTFTDTQYF.

This clonotype came up a few times. As DNA, the CDR3 is TGTGCCAGCAGTGAGGGGGGGGGCCTCTACAATGAGCAGTTCTTC. This encodes CASSEGGGLYNEQFF. V is TRBV2 and J is TRBJ2-1, with D tentatively TRBD2 (7 bases). Trimming shortened V by 3 bases and J by 3 bases, and 12 bases separated the two germline ends. CDR3 length: 15 residues. The germline V gene encodes CDR1 SNHLY and CDR2 FYNNEI.

This clonotype was recorded at least ten times. V gene TRBV27 combines with J gene TRBJ1-2, with a possible D match to TRBD1 (5 bases). The germline V gene has CDR1 MNHEY and CDR2 SMNVEV (reference sequence). This CDR3 has 14 amino acids. Deletions cut 6 bases from V and 2 bases from J, with 13 bases between. The CDR3 DNA follows: TGTGCCAGCAGCTGGGGCGGTGGAAACTATGGCTACACCTTC. Residues: CASSWGGGNYGYTF.

This chain links TRBV9 with TRBJ2-2; no reliable D call. There are 15 residues in the CDR3. Trimming removed 1 base at V and 4 bases at J, with 11 bases between. In germline, CDR1 is SGDLS, CDR2 YYNGEE. The CDR3 DNA reads as TGTGCCAGCAGCGTATCCAGCCGGAGCACCGGGGAGCTGTTTTTT. This translates into CASSVSSRSTGELFF. Full variable domain (outside the CDR3, taken from reference TRBV9 and TRBJ2-2): DSGVTQTPKHLITATGQRVTLRCSPRSGDLSVYWYQQSLDQGLQFLIQYYNGEERAKGNILERFSAQQFPDLHSELNLSSLELGDSALYFCASSVSSRSTGELFFGEGSRLTVL.

The rearrangement links TRBV5-1 to TRBJ2-2, with 11 nucleotides matching TRBD2. This CDR3 comprises 19 residues. Trimming removed 4 bases from V and 1 base from J; junction bases left unmatched: 12. Germline V gene data show CDR1 as SGHRS and CDR2 as YFSETQ. CDR3 sequence: CASSLPTTSGTLNTGELFF. The CDR3 DNA follows: TGCGCCAGCAGCCTCCCGACGACTAGCGGGACTCTGAACACCGGGGAGCTGTTTTTT.

This rearrangement joins TRBV4-1 to TRBJ2-7; TRBD2 might be the D (6 bases). The CDR3 contains 15 residues. Germline V CDR1 and CDR2: MGHRA, YSYEKL. V was clipped by 1 base and J by 3 bases, with 13 bases between them. The CDR3: CASSQAPGLLYEQYF. In nucleotides, the CDR3 is TGCGCCAGCAGCCAAGCCCCGGGACTCCTCTACGAGCAGTACTTC.

This clonotype appeared many times. This chain connects TRBV29-1 to TRBJ2-1; 10 bases map to TRBD2. From germline, CDR1 is SQVTM and CDR2 ANQGSEA. Losses at the gene ends were 5 bases for V and 5 bases for J; bases not matched to a gene: 6. The CDR3 extends over 14 amino acids. The CDR3 DNA reads as TGCAGCGTTTACAGGACTAGCGGAAACAATGAGCAGTTCTTC. This encodes CSVYRTSGNNEQFF.

This clonotype was found a few times. The chain uses TRBV5-1 and TRBJ2-1; TRBD1 is a possible D gene (5 bases). The J call may be faulty, since TRBJ2-5 better matches the DNA end. The CDR3 is 13 amino acids. Germline CDR1 reads SGHRS; CDR2 reads YFSETQ. CDR3 sequence: CATRATGEETQYF. In nucleotides, the CDR3 is TGCGCCACCCGGGCAACAGGCGAAGAGACCCAGTACTTC.

This clonotype was recorded a few times. This chain uses TRBV3-1 with TRBJ2-2, with 9 positions matching TRBD2. The CDR3 covers 19 residues. V gave up 4 bases and J gave up 0 bases; unmatched junction bases: 12. Germline V gives CDR1 LGHDT, CDR2 YNNKEL (reference sequence). CDR3 amino acids: CASSPSLGLAGTNTGELFF. CDR3 nucleotides: TGTGCCAGCAGCCCCTCTCTGGGGCTAGCGGGAACGAACACCGGGGAGCTGTTTTTT. The whole variable domain, remainder taken from reference TRBV3-1 and TRBJ2-2, is DTAVSQTPKYLVTQMGNDKSIKCEQNLGHDTMYWYKQDSKKFLKIMFSYNNKELIINETVPNRFSPKSPDKAHLNLHINSLELGDSAVYFCASSPSLGLAGTNTGELFFGEGSRLTVL.

This clonotype occurred many times. This chain links TRBV28 with TRBJ2-7; 9 nucleotides agree with TRBD2. CDR1 is MDHEN, CDR2 SYDVKM, per germline. V dropped 5 bases and J dropped 7; count of bases not matched to a gene: 15. The CDR3 has 16 residues. The CDR3 bases are TGTGCCAGCAGTCCTCGCGGAGCGGGAGGAGGGGAGGAGCAGTACTTC. It is translated as CASSPRGAGGGEEQYF.

V gene TRBV4-2 combines with J gene TRBJ1-6; D uncertain. V gave up 0 bases and J gave up 11 bases, with 11 bases separating them. Germline V gene lookup returns CDR1 LGHNA and CDR2 YNFKEQ. This CDR3 is 14 amino acids long. In DNA, the CDR3 is TGTGCCAGCAGCCAAGAGAATCGAGGTCCACCCCTCCACTTT. It is translated as CASSQENRGPPLHF.